Following are 24 T cell receptor beta chains from one sample sequenced in a study of cytomegalovirus exposure and HLA in healthy donors. Repertoires were generated with immunoSEQ multiplex PCR, while TCRdb's copy carries only in-frame clones and drops some. Among 73,000 or so clones listed, just under 95% were seen once. The specimen sequenced was PBMCs. Every receptor here comes from a woman under 30 in good health and CMV-seropositive.

The V gene is TRBV4-2, the J gene TRBJ2-5; the match to TRBD2 covers 8 bases. Germline CDR1 and CDR2: LGHNA and YNFKEQ. The junction had 7 bases not matched to a gene; V was cut back by 0 bases and J by 1 base. The CDR3 sequence is 17 residues long. CDR3 sequence reads: CASSQDSVAGTQETQYF. The CDR3 DNA is TGTGCCAGCAGCCAAGATTCGGTAGCGGGGACCCAAGAGACCCAGTACTTC.

The chain uses TRBV2 and TRBJ1-5; 7 bases align to TRBD1. The CDR3 contains 15 residues. CDR1 is SNHLY and CDR2 is FYNNEI in the germline V gene. J lost 6 bases, V lost 5 bases, and 10 bases had no gene match. CDR3 in amino acids: CASSPTGPGGQPQHF. The CDR3 nucleotides are TGTGCCAGCAGTCCAACAGGGCCAGGGGGTCAGCCCCAGCATTTT.

The rearrangement uses TRBV15 and TRBJ1-2; no clear D gene. V dropped 0 bases and J dropped 1 base, with 9 bases sitting between them. This CDR3 spans 15 amino acids. Germline values: CDR1 LNHNV, CDR2 YYDKDF (reference sequence). CDR3 coding DNA: TGTGCCACCAGCAGAGATTTAGCGAATAACTATGGCTACACCTTC. Translation: CATSRDLANNYGYTF.

The chain uses TRBV29-1 and TRBJ1-2; D remains ambiguous. The germline gives CDR1 SQVTM, CDR2 ANQGSEA. With 5 bases removed from V and 3 bases from J, the gap between germline ends came to 7 bases. The CDR3 consists of 11 residues. The CDR3 region is CSVRGYYGYTF. The CDR3 region has the DNA TGCAGCGTTCGGGGATACTATGGCTACACCTTC.

This clone was recorded once. This chain links TRBV19 with TRBJ1-6, with D unclear. Germline V CDR1 and CDR2: LNHDA, SQIVND (reference sequence). This CDR3 is built from 12 residues. Between the trimmed V and J ends, which lost 3 bases and 7 bases, there was a span of 4 bases. CDR3 bases: TGTGCCAGTAGTATCAGGAATTCACCCCTCCACTTT. Protein sequence: CASSIRNSPLHF.

The V call is TRBV5-6, the J call TRBJ2-7; maybe TRBD1 (6 bases). Germline loops: CDR1 SGHDT, CDR2 YYEEEE. The germline V and J ends were trimmed by 7 bases and 3 bases, with 11 bases remaining between them. The CDR3 extends over 12 amino acids. The CDR3 nucleotides are TGTGCCAGCTCCGGGACAAACTACGAGCAGTACTTC. Its translation is CASSGTNYEQYF.

The rearrangement uses TRBV5-6 and TRBJ2-3; 10 bases are a match to TRBD2. Germline V gene sequence: CDR1 SGHDT, CDR2 YYEEEE. This CDR3 spans 18 amino acids. V shed 2 bases, J shed 5 bases, and the junction held 14 bases outside the gene matches. As DNA, the CDR3 is TGTGCCAGCAGCTTTGAGCCGGGACTAGCGCGGGGGGGAGATACGCAGTATTTT. It yields the protein CASSFEPGLARGGDTQYF.

This chain uses TRBV6-1 with TRBJ1-6; unclear D gene. The length of the CDR3 is 16 residues. Trimming removed 2 bases from V and 3 bases from J, with 11 bases in between. Germline lookup yields CDR1 MNHNS and CDR2 SASEGT. DNA for the CDR3: TGTGCCAGCAGTGAAAGAACAGTGCGCTATAATTCACCCCTCCACTTT. It yields the protein CASSERTVRYNSPLHF.

The rearrangement links TRBV5-1 to TRBJ2-1, with 8 bases identical to TRBD2. The CDR3 loop spans 15 amino acids. The germline V gene encodes CDR1 SGHRS and CDR2 YFSETQ. The J segment lost 8 bases and the V segment lost 4 bases, leaving 11 bases of the junction unmatched. The CDR3: CASSPGGLDFDEQFF. The DNA for the CDR3 is TGCGCCAGCAGCCCCGGGGGACTAGATTTCGATGAGCAGTTCTTC.

This clone was seen more than once but under ten times. The chain uses TRBV2 and TRBJ2-1; D might be TRBD2 (7 bases). The V gene's germline CDR1 is SNHLY and CDR2 FYNNEI. The V end lost 4 bases, the J end lost 7 bases, and 17 bases lay between the germline ends. The CDR3 covers 15 residues. CDR3 residues: CASSGEGGSRNEQFF. The DNA of the CDR3 is TGTGCCAGCAGTGGGGAGGGGGGGAGTAGAAATGAGCAGTTCTTC.

The chain links TRBV12-2 to TRBJ2-5; the D call TRBD1 from the table was never checked on the DNA. TRBV12-2 is noted as a pseudogene. The CDR3 is made up of 13 amino acids. The CDR3 DNA reads as TGTGCAAGTCGCACGGACAGGAAAGAGACCCAGTACTTC. Translated: CASRTDRKETQYF.

This rearrangement joins TRBV7-2 to TRBJ2-5, with 8 nucleotides matching TRBD2. CDR1 SGHTA and CDR2 FQGNSA come from the germline V gene. The CDR3 has 14 amino acids. The J segment lost 5 bases and the V segment lost 5 bases, leaving 7 bases of the junction unmatched. The DNA for the CDR3 is TGTGCCAGCAGCCGACGACTAGCGTCGGAGACCCAGTACTTC. Translation gives CASSRRLASETQYF.

Comment on this clone: Other DNA sequences within the sample encode an identical CDR3. The J gene is TRBJ2-1, the V gene TRBV5-1; 9 bases agree with TRBD2. CDR1 SGHRS and CDR2 YFSETQ come from the germline V gene. J lost 2 bases, V lost 2 bases, and 2 bases had no gene match. The CDR3 runs to 15 residues. CDR3 sequence: CASSLAGGAYNEQFF. The CDR3 coding sequence is TGCGCCAGCAGCTTAGCGGGGGGCGCCTACAATGAGCAGTTCTTC.

The J gene is TRBJ1-1, the V gene TRBV6-6; 7 nucleotides align to TRBD1. The CDR3 covers 12 residues. Per germline, CDR1 MNHNY and CDR2 SVGAGI (reference sequence). Trimming cost V 6 bases and J 8 bases; bases outside gene matches: 6. CDR3 residues: CASRSRTGEAFF. DNA for the CDR3: TGTGCCAGCAGATCGCGGACAGGAGAAGCTTTCTTT.

This clone was seen once. The chain uses TRBV4-1 and TRBJ2-7, with 10 bases matching TRBD2. V dropped 1 base and J dropped 3; count of bases not matched to a gene: 9. This CDR3 has 17 residues. The V gene's germline CDR1 is MGHRA and CDR2 YSYEKL. Written as DNA, the CDR3 is TGCGCCAGCAGCCAAGTGGTTGTGTTAGCGGGGGGCTACGAGCAGTACTTC. It specifies CASSQVVVLAGGYEQYF.

This chain connects TRBV2 to TRBJ1-3, with D unresolved. Germline CDR1 reads SNHLY; CDR2 reads FYNNEI. This CDR3 spans 15 amino acids. V was cut by 10 bases and J by 4 bases, with 20 bases left in between. DNA of the CDR3: TGTGCCACCTCGGCCGGGGTTTTTACGGGAAACACCATATATTTT. This translates into CATSAGVFTGNTIYF. The full variable domain, completed using reference TRBV2 and TRBJ1-3, is EPEVTQTPSHQVTQMGQEVILRCVPISNHLYFYWYRQILGQKVEFLVSFYNNEISEKSEIFDDQFSVERPDGSNFTLKIRSTKLEDSAMYFCATSAGVFTGNTIYFGEGSWLTVV.

The chain joins TRBV9 to TRBJ2-5; tentatively, D is TRBD2 (5 bases). Between the trimmed V and J ends, which lost 3 bases and 4 bases, there was a span of 13 bases. The CDR3 runs 14 residues. Germline V lookup: CDR1 SGDLS, CDR2 YYNGEE. The DNA for the CDR3 is TGTGCCAGCAGCGGAGGACGGACTCGAGAGACCCAGTACTTC. This encodes CASSGGRTRETQYF.

This chain connects TRBV5-1 to TRBJ2-1, with TRBD1 identical over 7 bases. Germline V gene sequence: CDR1 SGHRS, CDR2 YFSETQ. The CDR3 loop spans 15 amino acids. Trimming removed 0 bases from V and 7 bases from J; junction bases left unmatched: 7. CDR3 protein: CASSLVAGTANEQFF. For the CDR3, the DNA is TGCGCCAGCAGCTTGGTAGCCGGGACAGCAAATGAGCAGTTCTTC.

The gene calls are TRBV7-9 and TRBJ2-7; TRBD2 agrees at 8 bases. The CDR3 is 15 residues long. Germline values: CDR1 SEHNR, CDR2 FQNEAQ (reference sequence). V lost 5 bases to trimming and J lost 6 bases; unmatched junction nucleotides: 12. In DNA, the CDR3 is TGTGCCAGCAGCCCAGTATTAGCGGGGTTTCGCGAGCAGTACTTC. It codes for CASSPVLAGFREQYF.

The chain has TRBV28 and TRBJ1-2; 8 nucleotides agree with TRBD1. V gave up 7 bases and J gave up 7 bases; unmatched junction bases: 5. Germline CDR1 MDHEN, CDR2 SYDVKM. This CDR3 spans 12 amino acids. This CDR3 reads CASTTGGGGYTF. Written as DNA, the CDR3 is TGTGCCAGCACCACAGGGGGAGGTGGCTACACCTTC.

This clone has a handful of counts. The chain recombines TRBV12-5 with TRBJ2-7; possible D gene TRBD1, 5 bases. The CDR3 runs 13 residues. In germline, CDR1 is LGHNT, CDR2 FRNRAP. V was clipped by 1 base and J by 4 bases, with 8 bases between them. The CDR3 coding sequence is TGTGCTAGTGGTTTGGGGGGCGAGTACGAGCAGTACTTC. Protein product: CASGLGGEYEQYF.

Written as DNA, the CDR3 is TGTGCCAGCAGCTCCGAGTTAGCGGGAGGCCATGAGCAGTTCTTC. Its translation: CASSSELAGGHEQFF. The V call is TRBV7-8, the J call TRBJ2-1, with 10 bases aligning to TRBD2. Germline CDR1 reads SGHVS; CDR2 reads FQNEAQ. Trimming cost V 4 bases and J 8 bases; bases outside gene matches: 8. CDR3 size: 15 residues.

The chain combines TRBV21-1 with TRBJ1-2; TRBD1, as called in the table, went unchecked against the DNA. TRBV21-1 is an annotated pseudogene. CDR3 length equals 17 residues. Here the CDR3 DNA reads TGTGCCAGCAGCAAACTTTATCGGGACAGGAAAAACTATGGCTACACCTTC. Encoded protein: CASSKLYRDRKNYGYTF.

The V gene is TRBV25-1, the J gene TRBJ2-1, with TRBD2 matching over 13 bases. This CDR3 region has 18 residues. V gave up 3 bases and J gave up 9 bases; unmatched junction bases: 14. Germline V gene sequence: CDR1 MGHDK, CDR2 SYGVNS. CDR3: CASSDSAGTSGINGEQFF. CDR3 DNA sequence: TGTGCCAGCAGTGATTCGGCCGGGACTAGCGGGATCAACGGTGAGCAGTTCTTC.